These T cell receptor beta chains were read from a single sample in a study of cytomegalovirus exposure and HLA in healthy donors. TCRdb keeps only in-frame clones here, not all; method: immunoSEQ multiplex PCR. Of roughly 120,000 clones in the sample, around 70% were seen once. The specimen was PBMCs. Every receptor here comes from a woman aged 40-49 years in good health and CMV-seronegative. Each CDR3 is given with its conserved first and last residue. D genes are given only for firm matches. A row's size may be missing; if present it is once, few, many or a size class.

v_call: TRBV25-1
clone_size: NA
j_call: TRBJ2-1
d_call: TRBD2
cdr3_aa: CASSDRLAGGPRNEQFF
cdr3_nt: TGTGCCAGCAGTGACCGACTAGCGGGAGGGCCGAGGAATGAGCAGTTCTTC

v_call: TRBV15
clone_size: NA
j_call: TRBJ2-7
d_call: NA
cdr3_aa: CATKSSDSYEQYF
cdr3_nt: TGTGCCACCAAGAGTAGCGACTCCTACGAGCAGTACTTC

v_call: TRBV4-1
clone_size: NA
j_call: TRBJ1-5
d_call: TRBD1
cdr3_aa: CASSQGEDRGSNQPQHF
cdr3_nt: TGCGCCAGCAGCCAAGGGGAAGACAGGGGAAGCAATCAGCCCCAGCATTTT

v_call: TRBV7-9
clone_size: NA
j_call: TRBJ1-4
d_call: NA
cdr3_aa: CASSSAVGSMYEKLFF
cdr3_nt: TGTGCCAGCAGCTCGGCCGTGGGCAGCATGTATGAAAAACTGTTTTTT

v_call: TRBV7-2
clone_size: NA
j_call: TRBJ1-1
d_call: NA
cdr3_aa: CASSFQKNTEAFF
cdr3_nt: TGTGCCAGCAGCTTCCAGAAGAACACTGAAGCTTTCTTT

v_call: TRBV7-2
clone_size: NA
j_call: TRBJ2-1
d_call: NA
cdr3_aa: CASSLGAAGTIEQFF
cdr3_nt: TGTGCCAGCAGCTTAGGGGCAGCGGGTACGATTGAGCAGTTCTTC

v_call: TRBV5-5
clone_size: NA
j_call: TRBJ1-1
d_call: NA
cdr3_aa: CASSLESGDLNTEAFF
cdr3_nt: TGTGCCAGCAGCTTGGAGTCCGGGGATTTGAACACTGAAGCTTTCTTT

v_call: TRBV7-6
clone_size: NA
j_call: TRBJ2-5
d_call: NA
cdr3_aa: CASSLQGFGETQYF
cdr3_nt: TGTGCCAGCAGCTTGCAGGGATTTGGAGAGACCCAGTACTTC

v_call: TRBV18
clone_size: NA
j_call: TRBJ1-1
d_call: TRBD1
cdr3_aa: CASSPRTGETEAFF
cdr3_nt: TGTGCCAGCTCACCAAGGACAGGGGAAACTGAAGCTTTCTTT

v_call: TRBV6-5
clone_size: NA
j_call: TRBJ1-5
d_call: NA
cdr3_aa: CASSQTGNNQPQHF
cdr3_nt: TGTGCCAGCAGCCAAACAGGGAACAATCAGCCCCAGCATTTT

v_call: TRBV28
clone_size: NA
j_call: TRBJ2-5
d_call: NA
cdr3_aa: CASNLNGFGGTQYF
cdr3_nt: TGTGCCAGCAACCTAAACGGGTTTGGAGGGACCCAGTACTTC

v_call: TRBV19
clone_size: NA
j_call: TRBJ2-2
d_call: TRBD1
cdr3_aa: CAGNRTGKATGELFF
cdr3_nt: TGTGCCGGCAATAGGACAGGGAAGGCCACCGGGGAGCTGTTTTTT

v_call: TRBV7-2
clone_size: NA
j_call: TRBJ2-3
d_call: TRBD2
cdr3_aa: CASSPPRGLASTDTQYF
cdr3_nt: TGTGCCAGCAGCCCCCCCCGGGGACTAGCGAGCACAGATACGCAGTATTTT

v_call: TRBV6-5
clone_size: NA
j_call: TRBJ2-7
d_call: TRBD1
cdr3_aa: CASRAGTVGEQYF
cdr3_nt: TGTGCCAGCAGAGCCGGGACAGTGGGCGAGCAGTACTTC

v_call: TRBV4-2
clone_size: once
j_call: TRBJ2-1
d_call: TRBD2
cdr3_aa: CASSQEVQGGGAGEQFF
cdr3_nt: TGTGCCAGCAGCCAAGAGGTGCAGGGCGGGGGGGCTGGCGAGCAGTTCTTC

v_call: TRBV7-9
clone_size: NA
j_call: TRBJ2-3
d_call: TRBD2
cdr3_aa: CASSTRLAGVKNTQYF
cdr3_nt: TGTGCCAGCAGCACCCGACTAGCGGGAGTTAAAAATACGCAGTATTTT